Below, one TCR beta chain is given with its context. This record comes from a study of T cell changes during pregnancy in multiple sclerosis. Sequencing was performed with immunoSEQ multiplex PCR; in TCRdb, only in-frame clones are kept and a portion is missing. The repertoire consists of roughly 75,000 clones, with 92% occurring once and the leading ten covering less than 2%. Germline CDR1 and CDR2: LNHDA and SQIVND (reference sequence). V gave up 4 bases and J gave up 11 bases, with 14 bases separating them. The CDR3 has 12 residues. The source of this sequence is a female donor in good health, enrolled as a control in a pregnancy study. The material was peripheral blood, obtained in the third trimester of pregnancy. J is TRBJ1-2 and V is TRBV19, with D possibly matching TRBD1 (6 bases). CDR3 amino acids: CASSNRDNLYTF. CDR3 nucleotide sequence: TGTGCCAGTAGTAACAGGGACAACCTGTACACCTTC.